A selection of T cell receptor beta chains follows, all from one sample in a study of shared clonotypes between healthy human individuals. The assay was immunoSEQ multiplex PCR, and TCRdb's table has in-frame clones only and misses some. This sample has roughly 2.6 million clones, with approximately 90% found just once. The specimen sequenced was naive CD4+ T cells sorted from blood. These receptors came from a man between 18 and 29 years old in good health. The CDR3 runs from the conserved cysteine through the conserved F or W. D genes are given only for firm matches. Clone size is given for some rows only: seen once, a few or many times, or a class if the clone is expanded.

size	V	D	J	CDR3	DNA
-	TRBV15	TRBD2	TRBJ2-1	CATSDGLAGLNEQFF	TGTGCCACCAGCGATGGACTAGCGGGGTTGAATGAGCAGTTCTTC
few	TRBV19	TRBD1	TRBJ1-3	CASGTGGSGNTIYF	TGTGCCAGTGGGACAGGGGGCTCTGGAAACACCATATATTTT
-	TRBV6-5	TRBD1	TRBJ2-7	CASSPGDREAGEQYF	TGTGCCAGCAGTCCAGGGGACAGGGAAGCTGGCGAGCAGTACTTC
-	TRBV7-2	TRBD2	TRBJ2-5	CASSPLRGTQETQYF	TGTGCCAGCAGCCCCCTGCGGGGGACTCAAGAGACCCAGTACTTC
-	TRBV20-1	-	TRBJ1-1	CGARAVAEAFF	TGCGGTGCTAGGGCCGTCGCTGAAGCTTTCTTT
-	TRBV15	TRBD2	TRBJ2-1	CATSRVPLTSGSYNEQFF	TGTGCCACCAGCAGAGTCCCGCTGACTAGCGGGAGCTACAATGAGCAGTTCTTC
-	TRBV7-2	-	TRBJ1-6	CASSLGLDGPLHF	TGTGCCAGCAGCTTAGGCCTGGACGGGCCCCTCCACTTT
-	TRBV5-1	TRBD1	TRBJ2-5	CASSPGTGYETQYF	TGCGCCAGCAGCCCGGGGACAGGGTATGAGACCCAGTACTTC
-	TRBV2	-	TRBJ1-3	CASISQRTRYTIYF	TGTGCCAGCATTTCCCAACGGACGAGATACACCATATATTTT
-	TRBV10-3	TRBD1	TRBJ2-3	CAISIGDRSTDTQYF	TGTGCCATCAGCATCGGGGACAGAAGCACAGATACGCAGTATTTT
-	TRBV2	-	TRBJ2-7	CASDATYEQYF	TGTGCCAGCGACGCGACCTACGAGCAGTACTTC
-	TRBV10-1	-	TRBJ2-3	CASSESLFGGKADTQYF	TGCGCCAGCAGTGAGTCCCTCTTTGGCGGGAAGGCAGATACGCAGTATTTT
-	TRBV28	-	TRBJ1-5	CASSPPPGSGSNQPQHF	TGTGCCAGCAGCCCCCCCCCAGGGAGTGGTAGCAATCAGCCCCAGCATTTT
-	TRBV7-2	-	TRBJ2-5	CASSFPRDSQETQYF	TGTGCCAGCAGCTTCCCCCGGGACTCACAAGAGACCCAGTACTTC